This T cell receptor beta chain was identified during a study of T cells in Graves' hyperthyroidism and ophthalmopathy. This clonotype was found many times. The CDR3 covers 16 residues. Germline V gene sequence: CDR1 DFQATT, CDR2 SNEGSKA (reference sequence). With 2 bases removed from V and 4 bases from J, the gap between germline ends came to 18 bases. The source material, RNA transcripts, was used to amplify TCR beta CDR3 regions. Primed by the HTBI set, a first-round RT-PCR was run on the TCR CDR3. TCRdb re-called the multiplex PCR reads through MiXCR, storing one row per CDR3 protein. In the table there are hundreds of thousands of distinct CDR3 sequences, more than 13% of which are singletons.

The chain employs TRBV20-1 and TRBJ1-5; D is unclear. This receptor was identified in a woman in her twenties or thirties with Graves' hyperthyroidism. The sample was blood. The CDR3 region has the DNA TGCAGTGCTAGACCTCTGGGGAGGGTTGGAAATCAGCCCCAGCATTTT. Translating it yields CSARPLGRVGNQPQHF.